The sequence of this T cell receptor beta chain was determined in a study of cytomegalovirus exposure and HLA in healthy donors. Study-wide results and caveats: Later analysis demonstrated an association between a missense DCLRE1C variant and TCR beta V- and J-gene trimming. Three chains linked to CMV were shown in vitro to be specific for CMV antigens. A later analysis showed that HLA-associated TCR beta chains had undergone more clonal expansion than equally common others.

There are 14 residues in the CDR3. The V gene's germline CDR1 is SQVTM and CDR2 ANQGSEA. J was trimmed by 7 bases and V by 6 bases; bases with no gene match: 14. PCR amplification relied on 60 Vbeta primers (plus 13 Jbeta primers). Libraries were prepared by immunoSEQ multiplex PCR; TCRdb keeps only in-frame clonotypes and omits some of them. The table lists some 120,000 clones. To note about this clone: Its antigen is still unknown.

This receptor was taken from a man between 35 and 55 years old in good health and CMV-seronegative. V gene TRBV29-1 combines with J gene TRBJ1-2, with 7 bases lining up with TRBD1. The material sequenced was PBMCs. The CDR3 DNA sequence: TGCAGCGTCGTGGGGGGACAGACGATGGGTGGCTACACCTTC. It codes for CSVVGGQTMGGYTF.